The 2 T cell receptor beta chains reported below all come from one sample, sequenced in a study of technical replicates of blood from several donors. Data came from immunoSEQ multiplex PCR; TCRdb stores just in-frame clones and leaves some out. The sample lists approximately 81,000 clones, approximately 80% seen once, with roughly 4% in the top ten. The specimen sequenced was PBMCs. Receptor source: a human donor in good health. Some clones in this sample may be carry-over from other donors' samples.

The chain uses TRBV7-9 and TRBJ1-2, with a possible D match to TRBD1 (5 bases). This CDR3 region has 14 residues. The V end lost 4 bases, the J end lost 8 bases, and 17 bases lay between the germline ends. CDR1 SEHNR and CDR2 FQNEAQ come from the germline V gene (reference sequence). The CDR3 sequence: CASSSGGGVSGYTF. In nucleotides, the CDR3 is TGTGCCAGCAGCTCCGGCGGGGGAGTTAGCGGCTACACCTTC.

In its sample, this clone was seen once. The J gene is TRBJ2-7, the V gene TRBV5-4, with 10 positions matching TRBD1. The CDR3 loop spans 14 amino acids. With V trimmed by 7 bases and J by 1 base, 5 bases remained unmatched. Germline V gene data show CDR1 as SGHNT and CDR2 as YYREEE (reference sequence). CDR3 DNA sequence: TGTGCCAGCCGAAAGGACAGGGGGTCCTACGAGCAGTACTTC. It yields the protein CASRKDRGSYEQYF.